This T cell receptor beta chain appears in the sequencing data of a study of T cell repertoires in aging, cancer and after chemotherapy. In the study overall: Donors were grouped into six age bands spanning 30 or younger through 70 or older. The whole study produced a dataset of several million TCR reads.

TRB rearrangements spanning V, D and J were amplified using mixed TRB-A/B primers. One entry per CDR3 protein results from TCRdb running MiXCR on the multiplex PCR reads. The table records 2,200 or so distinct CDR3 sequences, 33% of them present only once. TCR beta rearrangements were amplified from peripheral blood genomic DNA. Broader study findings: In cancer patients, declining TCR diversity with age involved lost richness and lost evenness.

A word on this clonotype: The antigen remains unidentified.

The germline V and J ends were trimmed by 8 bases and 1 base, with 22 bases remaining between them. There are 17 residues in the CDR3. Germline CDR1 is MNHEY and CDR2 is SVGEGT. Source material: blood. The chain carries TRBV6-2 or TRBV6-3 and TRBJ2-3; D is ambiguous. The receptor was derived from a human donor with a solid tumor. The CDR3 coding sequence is TGTGCCAGCCTGCCGGTAGCTTCGACGACTGGCACAGATACGCAGTATTTT. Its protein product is CASLPVASTTGTDTQYF.